The 2 T cell receptor beta chains reported below all come from one sample, sequenced in a study of blood T cells in healthy people across ages. The authors ran a second PCR of about 7 to 11 cycles using a sample-barcoded 5' primer and a J-beta primer mix. TCRdb re-called the 5' RACE reads with MiXCR, one entry per CDR3 protein. The sample shows 1.2 million to 1.5 million distinct CDR3 sequences, 45% to 70% of them seen only once. Sample: blood. These receptors were obtained from a man aged 18 to 35 in good health.

V usage is TRBV27 and J usage is TRBJ2-3, with TRBD2 matching over 8 bases. The ends lost 10 bases at V and 0 bases at J; junction bases unmatched: 18. Germline V lookup: CDR1 MNHEY, CDR2 SMNVEV (reference sequence). The CDR3 contains 18 residues. The CDR3 sequence: CATQHGLAGQTSTDTQYF. Written as DNA, the CDR3 is TGTGCCACCCAGCACGGACTAGCTGGGCAAACTAGCACAGATACGCAGTATTTT.

This clonotype was seen more than once but under ten times. The chain employs TRBV20-1 and TRBJ2-6; 8 positions agree with TRBD2. Germline CDR1 reads DFQATT; CDR2 reads SNEGSKA (reference sequence). V shed 5 bases, J shed 0 bases, and the junction held 12 bases outside the gene matches. The CDR3 is 18 amino acids. The CDR3 sequence is CSAGPSGGELSGANVLTF. CDR3 bases: TGCAGTGCTGGACCGTCCGGGGGGGAACTCTCTGGGGCCAACGTCCTGACTTTC.